These 13 T cell receptor beta chains were sequenced from one sample in a study of blood T cell repertoires in COVID-19. Generated by immunoSEQ multiplex PCR, the TCRdb table keeps only in-frame clones and is missing some. The sample has about 52,000 clones; approximately 80% are singletons. The sample consisted of peripheral blood. These receptors were taken from a man older than 75 with COVID-19, enrolled during active disease.

The CDR3 reads CSVAPQVVGTGELFF. CDR3 in DNA: TGCAGCGTTGCCCCCCAGGTAGTAGGTACCGGGGAGCTGTTTTTT. The chain recombines TRBV29-1 with TRBJ2-2; D is unresolved. The V and J ends lost 4 bases and 5 bases respectively, with 17 bases between them. CDR1 and CDR2 from the germline V gene are SQVTM and ANQGSEA. This CDR3 has 15 amino acids.

The CDR3 loop is CATQSPGFWGEKLFF. CDR3 bases: TGTGCCACCCAGAGCCCGGGATTTTGGGGTGAAAAACTGTTTTTT. The gene calls are TRBV19 and TRBJ1-4, with D unresolved. The CDR3 is 15 residues long. V gave up 10 bases and J gave up 7 bases, with 22 bases separating them. Per germline, CDR1 LNHDA and CDR2 SQIVND (reference sequence). Looking up the rest from reference TRBV19 and TRBJ1-4 gives the full variable domain: DGGITQSPKYLFRKEGQNVTLSCEQNLNHDAMYWYRQDPGQGLRLIYYSQIVNDFQKGDIAEGYSVSREKKESFPLTVTSAQKNPTAFYLCATQSPGFWGEKLFFGSGTQLSVL.

The rearrangement joins TRBV19 to TRBJ2-3; TRBD1 matches at 10 bases. The CDR3 has 15 residues. Unmatched junction bases numbered 6, after V lost 5 bases and J lost 4 bases. Germline values: CDR1 LNHDA, CDR2 SQIVND (reference sequence). The CDR3 sequence: CASSPRGTGADTQYF. The DNA of the CDR3 is TGTGCCAGTAGTCCCCGGGGGACAGGGGCAGATACGCAGTATTTT.

This clone was picked up one time. The J gene is TRBJ2-3, the V gene TRBV28, with TRBD2 matching over 7 bases. The CDR3 runs 15 residues. Germline CDR1 and CDR2: MDHEN and SYDVKM. Unmatched junction bases numbered 4, after V lost 0 bases and J lost 4 bases. CDR3 residues: CASSLWGGEADTQYF. The CDR3 DNA is TGTGCCAGCAGTTTATGGGGGGGGGAAGCAGATACGCAGTATTTT.

The V and J genes are TRBV30 and TRBJ1-5; TRBD1 aligns across 11 bases. Trimming cost V 2 bases and J 6 bases; bases outside gene matches: 6. This CDR3 region has 15 residues. Germline assignment: CDR1 GTSNPN and CDR2 SVGIG (reference sequence). CDR3 nucleotide sequence: TGTGCCTGGAGTTTCAGGACAGGGGGCGTTCAGCCCCAGCATTTT. Amino acid sequence: CAWSFRTGGVQPQHF.

This clone has more than one count but fewer than ten. The chain employs TRBV9 and TRBJ2-1; D not resolved. The ends were cut back, 0 bases at V and 10 bases at J, with 17 bases in the middle. This CDR3 contains 15 residues. Germline V gene sequence: CDR1 SGDLS, CDR2 YYNGEE. CDR3 DNA sequence: TGTGCCAGCAGCGTAGGCTCTGAGCTAGGCCGCGAGCAGTTCTTC. Its protein is CASSVGSELGREQFF.

The V call is TRBV7-9, the J call TRBJ1-3, with no clear D. The CDR3 has 14 amino acids. The germline V gene encodes CDR1 SEHNR and CDR2 FQNEAQ (reference sequence). With 2 bases removed from V and 4 bases from J, the gap between germline ends came to 9 bases. CDR3 coding DNA: TGTGCCAGCAGCTTACCGGGAATAGGAAACACCATATATTTT. Its protein is CASSLPGIGNTIYF.

The chain links TRBV5-1 to TRBJ1-1; D not resolved. Germline-derived CDR1 and CDR2 are SGHRS and YFSETQ. This CDR3 spans 17 amino acids. The germline V and J ends were trimmed by 5 bases and 0 bases, with 20 bases remaining between them. The CDR3 loop reads CASSDTSTSPMNTEAFF. The CDR3 DNA reads TGCGCCAGCAGTGACACTTCCACTTCCCCCATGAACACTGAAGCTTTCTTT.

The chain is built from TRBV4-3 and TRBJ1-1; 7 nucleotides match TRBD1. Losses at the gene ends were 6 bases for V and 1 base for J; bases not matched to a gene: 5. The germline gives CDR1 LGHNA, CDR2 YSLEER. This CDR3 has 14 amino acids. CDR3 in DNA: TGCGCCAGCAGGCTCACAGGGGCGAACACTGAAGCTTTCTTT. Translating it yields CASRLTGANTEAFF.

This chain uses TRBV10-3 with TRBJ2-1; perhaps TRBD1 as D (6 bases). The germline V gene encodes CDR1 ENHRY and CDR2 SYGVKD. CDR3 length: 15 amino acids. With 4 bases removed from V and 4 bases from J, the gap between germline ends came to 14 bases. CDR3 sequence reads: CAISVPKRGYNEQFF. CDR3 nucleotides: TGTGCCATCAGTGTACCGAAAAGGGGGTACAATGAGCAGTTCTTC.

V and J are TRBV7-2 and TRBJ1-1, with a possible D match to TRBD1 (5 bases). CDR1 and CDR2 from the germline V gene are SGHTA and FQGNSA. The CDR3 is 13 amino acids. V dropped 2 bases and J dropped 7 bases, with 11 bases sitting between them. The chain's CDR3 is CASSLRQGGEAFF. CDR3 in DNA: TGTGCCAGCAGCTTAAGGCAGGGTGGTGAAGCTTTCTTT.

The chain carries TRBV28 and TRBJ1-1; D might be TRBD1 (6 bases). Trimming cost V 2 bases and J 6 bases, with 13 bases left between them. This CDR3 has 14 amino acids. In germline, CDR1 is MDHEN, CDR2 SYDVKM. In DNA, the CDR3 is TGTGCCAGCAGTTTAGTACGGGGGGCCTCTGAAGCTTTCTTT. This encodes CASSLVRGASEAFF. The full variable domain, its missing parts supplied by reference TRBV28 and TRBJ1-1, is DVKVTQSSRYLVKRTGEKVFLECVQDMDHENMFWYRQDPGLGLRLIYFSYDVKMKEKGDIPEGYSVSREKKERFSLILESASTNQTSMYLCASSLVRGASEAFFGQGTRLTVV.

The V call is TRBV15, the J call TRBJ1-5, with D perhaps TRBD1 (6 bases). Germline lookup yields CDR1 LNHNV and CDR2 YYDKDF (reference sequence). The CDR3 runs to 17 residues. Trimming left V 0 bases short and J 2 bases short, with 14 bases between. The chain's CDR3 is CATSRDYPGVGNQPQHF. The CDR3 DNA sequence: TGTGCCACCAGCAGAGACTACCCAGGGGTGGGCAATCAGCCCCAGCATTTT.